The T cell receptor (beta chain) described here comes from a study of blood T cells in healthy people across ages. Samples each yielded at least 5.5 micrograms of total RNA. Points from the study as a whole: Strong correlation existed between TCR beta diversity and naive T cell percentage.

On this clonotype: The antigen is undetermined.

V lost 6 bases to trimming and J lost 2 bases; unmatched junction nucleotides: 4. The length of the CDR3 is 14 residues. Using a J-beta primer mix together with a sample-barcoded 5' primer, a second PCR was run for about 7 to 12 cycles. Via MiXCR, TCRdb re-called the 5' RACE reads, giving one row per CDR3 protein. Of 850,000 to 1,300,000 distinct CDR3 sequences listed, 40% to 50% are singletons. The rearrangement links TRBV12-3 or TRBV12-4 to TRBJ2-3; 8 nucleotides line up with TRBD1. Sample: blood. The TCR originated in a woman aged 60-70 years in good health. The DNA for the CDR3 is TGTGCCAGCAGCCCGGACAGGGACACAGATACGCAGTATTTT. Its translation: CASSPDRDTDTQYF.